This T cell receptor (beta chain) is from a study of T cell repertoires in cytomegalovirus infection. Study context: Recently identified HLA-C-restricted CMV epitopes and well-studied HLA-B-restricted CMV epitopes were used by the study.

CDR1 and CDR2 from the germline V gene are SGHTA and FQGNSA. This CDR3 is 16 amino acids long. V was trimmed by 2 bases and J by 4 bases, leaving 14 bases between them. General study results and limits: Dominating the ex vivo response were TCR beta clonotypes that were CMV-specific and HLA-C-restricted.

This clonotype was detected ten times or more. The antigen remains undetermined. TCRdb re-called the reads through MiXCR, storing one row per CDR3 protein. The table includes about half a million distinct CDR3 sequences, 33% detected once. The TCR was taken from a human donor in good health (CMV status not recorded). Some clones in this sample may be carry-over from other donors' samples. The sample was cultured PBMCs, taken from culture after CMV antigen stimulation. This rearrangement joins TRBV7-2 to TRBJ2-2; the D gene is possibly TRBD1 (5 bases). In nucleotides, the CDR3 is TGTGCCAGCAGCTTAATAACAGGTCTAATCACCGGGGAGCTGTTTTTT. This gives the protein CASSLITGLITGELFF. The complete variable domain, with remaining parts taken from reference TRBV7-2 and TRBJ2-2, reads GAGVSQSPSNKVTEKGKDVELRCDPISGHTALYWYRQSLGQGLEFLIYFQGNSAPDKSGLPSDRFSAERTGGSVSTLTIQRTQQEDSAVYLCASSLITGLITGELFFGEGSRLTVL.